This TCR beta chain was observed in a study of blood T cell repertoires in COVID-19. Method: immunoSEQ multiplex PCR; TCRdb's copy keeps in-frame clones and lacks some. Of about 330,000 clones listed, approximately 92% were seen once; the top ten hold around a sixth. This TCR was recovered from a woman in her 30s who had recovered from COVID-19. Sequenced sample: PBMCs or T cells enriched from blood (not recorded which).

This CDR3 is CASSLGLAGQDEQFF. The CDR3 DNA reads TGTGCCAGCAGCTTAGGACTAGCGGGGCAGGATGAGCAGTTCTTC. The gene calls are TRBV7-2 and TRBJ2-1, with 11 nucleotides matching TRBD2. V was clipped by 1 base and J by 8 bases; unmatched bases: 4. This CDR3 is 15 amino acids long. Germline CDR1 is SGHTA and CDR2 is FQGNSA. The entire variable domain, with the rest obtained from reference TRBV7-2 and TRBJ2-1, is as follows: GAGVSQSPSNKVTEKGKDVELRCDPISGHTALYWYRQSLGQGLEFLIYFQGNSAPDKSGLPSDRFSAERTGGSVSTLTIQRTQQEDSAVYLCASSLGLAGQDEQFFGPGTRLTVL.